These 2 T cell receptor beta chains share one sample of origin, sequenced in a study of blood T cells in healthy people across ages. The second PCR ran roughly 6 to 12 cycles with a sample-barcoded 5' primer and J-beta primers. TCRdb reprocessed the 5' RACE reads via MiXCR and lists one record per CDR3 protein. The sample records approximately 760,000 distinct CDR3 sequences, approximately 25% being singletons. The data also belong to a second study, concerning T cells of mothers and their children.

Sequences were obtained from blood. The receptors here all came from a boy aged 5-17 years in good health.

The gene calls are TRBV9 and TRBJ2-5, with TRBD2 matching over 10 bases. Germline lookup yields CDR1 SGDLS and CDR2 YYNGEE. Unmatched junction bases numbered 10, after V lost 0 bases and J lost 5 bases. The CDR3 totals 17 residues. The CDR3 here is CASSVEIAGGSGETQYF. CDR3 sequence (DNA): TGTGCCAGCAGCGTAGAGATAGCGGGAGGATCGGGGGAGACCCAGTACTTC.

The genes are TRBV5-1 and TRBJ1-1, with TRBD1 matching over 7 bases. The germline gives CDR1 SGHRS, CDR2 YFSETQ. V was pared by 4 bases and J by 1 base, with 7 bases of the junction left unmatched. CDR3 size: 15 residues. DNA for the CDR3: TGCGCCAGCAGCGCTGGGGGGACAGAGAACACTGAAGCTTTCTTT. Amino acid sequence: CASSAGGTENTEAFF.